A selection of T cell receptor beta chains follows, all from one sample in a study of T cell responses to AZD1222 COVID-19 vaccine. TCRdb's copy holds only in-frame clones and misses some; the assay was immunoSEQ multiplex PCR. The sample includes 150,000 to 200,000 clones, approximately 94% of them seen just once. Material: peripheral blood, obtained on day 0 of AZD1222 vaccination. The receptors here all came from an adult in good health. Both conserved end residues are part of each CDR3.

v_gene | CDR3aa
TRBV6-2/TRBV6-3 | CASSALTSGRNHEQYF
TRBV6-5 | CASSDSGRPTDTQYF
TRBV2 | CASREGQGNTEAFF
TRBV6-1 | CASSAVGPPQGNTIYF
TRBV27 | CASSLFRGLGEQYF
TRBV7-3 | CASSPKDRGTPLHF
TRBV6-6 | CASSYEPRVGTQYF
TRBV6-6 | CASSHRDRQDTIYF
TRBV5-4 | CASSSGTAYEQYF
TRBV2 | CASSEREPASNSPLHF
TRBV30 | CAWSVIQGLEENLFF
TRBV16 | CASSQSGVSYGYTF
TRBV15 | CATSSDRGFETQYF
TRBV4-1 | CASSQGLAGTGELFF
TRBV5-1 | CASSFRVENTEAFF
TRBV19 | CASSIRATNEKLFF
TRBV3-1/TRBV3-2 | CASSQDYGFGGYTF
TRBV5-1 | CASSFGYEQYF
TRBV9 | CASSVAHPGLAGEFWETQYF
TRBV11-1 | CASSLFRKNTGELFF
TRBV7-2 | CASSPKAGLEQYF
TRBV4-1 | CASSQAWGGSSYNEQFF
TRBV7-9 | CASTPTGIISYEQYF
TRBV28 | CASSLASSGNTIYF
TRBV12-3/TRBV12-4 | CASSFSEKLFF
TRBV28 | CASSPRPSGFSGANVLTF
TRBV3-1/TRBV3-2 | CASSKDRGHVEETQYF
TRBV19 | CASYKRTGNTGELFF
TRBV28 | CASSLDRGLGGNTIYF
TRBV4-1 | CASSQGEAGYYGYTF
TRBV2 | CASGGVYSNQPQHF
TRBV5-4 | CASSLGDEKLFF
TRBV5-4 | CASSGSGSRADTQYF
TRBV11-2 | CASSFREGAYNEQFF
TRBV2 | CASGRRGGLTEAFF
TRBV3-1/TRBV3-2 | CASSPTGGYEQYF
TRBV30 | CAWSKAGVAYEQYF
TRBV5-1 | CASSPTSGVSTDTQYF
TRBV6-1 | CASWEAEENQPQHF
TRBV5-1 | CASSGAAGSSGEKLFF
TRBV29-1 | CSARTGVNTGELFF
TRBV7-3 | CASSPSGLAPEAFF
TRBV2 | CASTLTGVGANEQYF
TRBV2 | CASSHSGANVLTF
TRBV7-9 | CASSLAERENTDTQYF
TRBV25-1 | CASRGDMPNTEAFF
TRBV7-9 | CASRDTGGETQYF
TRBV4-2 | CASSQESRERDYGYTF
TRBV7-3 | CASSLNRGATNEKLFF
TRBV7-2 | CASSPITDRDYNEQFF